Shown below are 27 T cell receptor beta chains from a single sample sequenced in a study of shared clonotypes between healthy human individuals (dated by TCRdb to about 2020). The library was generated by the immunoSEQ multiplex PCR assay. Sourced from immuneACCESS, this table was stored by TCRdb with only in-frame sequences that have V and J called. A share of the clones is absent; for the studies checked, an unresolved V gene accounts for under half, and the remainder has no known explanation. The sample table lists about 2 million clones, 85% to 95% of them with a count of one. More than 0.1% of the sample comes from the top ten. The sequencing sample was made of naive CD4+ T cells sorted from blood. The sample's cell subset or site, from its label and the paper: CD45RA+ positively selected. These TCRs come from a man aged 18 to 35 in good health.

CDR3 nucleotides: TGTGCCAGTACCGCTACGAGCGGCGGCCACTCTAACTATGGCTACACCTTC. This translates into CASTATSGGHSNYGYTF. The chain employs TRBV19 and TRBJ1-2; D ambiguous. CDR1 LNHDA and CDR2 SQIVND come from the germline V gene (reference sequence). This CDR3 is built from 17 residues. Trimming stripped 7 bases from V and 0 bases from J, with 21 bases between.

The CDR3 region is CASRQGWTEAFF. The DNA of the CDR3 is TGTGCCAGCCGACAGGGATGGACTGAAGCTTTCTTT. This chain connects TRBV7-9 to TRBJ1-1, with 7 bases aligning to TRBD1. The germline V gene has CDR1 SEHNR and CDR2 FQNEAQ (reference sequence). The CDR3 contains 12 residues. J lost 5 bases, V lost 8 bases, and 5 bases had no gene match.

This chain joins TRBV7-2 and TRBJ1-3; D perhaps matches TRBD1 (5 bases). The CDR3 has 17 residues. CDR1 is SGHTA, CDR2 FQGNSA, per germline. V was clipped by 4 bases and J by 0 bases, with 16 bases between them. The CDR3: CASSSDRKPSSGNTIYF. The CDR3 DNA reads TGTGCCAGCAGCTCAGACAGAAAACCGAGCTCTGGAAACACCATATATTTT.

The genes are TRBV6-4 and TRBJ1-5; D unresolved. The CDR3 covers 16 residues. Germline V gives CDR1 MRHNA, CDR2 SNTAGT. The V end lost 4 bases, the J end lost 6 bases, and 19 bases lay between the germline ends. CDR3: CASSVPTGEIGQPQHF. For the CDR3, the DNA is TGTGCCAGCAGTGTCCCGACGGGAGAAATTGGTCAGCCCCAGCATTTT.

The chain uses TRBV7-2 and TRBJ2-7, with D uncertain. There are 15 residues in the CDR3. The germline CDR1 and CDR2 sequences are SGHTA and FQGNSA. The ends were cut back, 4 bases at V and 2 bases at J, with 15 bases in the middle. The CDR3 region is CASSSNRAGTYEQYF. CDR3 sequence (DNA): TGTGCCAGCAGCTCGAATAGGGCTGGAACCTACGAGCAGTACTTC.

The chain has TRBV7-9 and TRBJ1-1, with D maybe TRBD1 (5 bases). The ends were cut back, 4 bases at V and 0 bases at J, with 18 bases in the middle. The germline gives CDR1 SEHNR, CDR2 FQNEAQ (reference sequence). The CDR3 runs 17 residues. The CDR3 loop reads CASSSLDGGPMNTEAFF. As DNA, the CDR3 is TGTGCCAGCAGCTCCCTGGATGGGGGACCCATGAACACTGAAGCTTTCTTT.

V and J are TRBV2 and TRBJ2-5; either TRBD1 or TRBD2 may fit D (5 bases each). The germline V and J ends were trimmed by 8 bases and 3 bases, with 13 bases remaining between them. CDR3 length equals 13 residues. In germline, CDR1 is SNHLY, CDR2 FYNNEI. As DNA, the CDR3 is TGTGCCAGCGGGGGACGGGTGAAAGAGACCCAGTACTTC. Translation gives CASGGRVKETQYF.

This chain links TRBV4-3 with TRBJ2-7, with D possibly TRBD2 on 5 matching bases. The CDR3 runs 15 residues. Germline CDR1 and CDR2: LGHNA and YSLEER. Trimming left V 0 bases short and J 0 bases short, with 9 bases between. The CDR3 bases are TGCGCCAGCAGCCAAGAGTCCGGGATCTCCTACGAGCAGTACTTC. Residues: CASSQESGISYEQYF.

In this sample, this clone turned up once. The chain employs TRBV5-4 and TRBJ1-1; D unclear. This CDR3 has 13 residues. The V gene lost 5 bases and the J gene lost 6 bases, with 14 bases spanning the gap. From germline, CDR1 is SGHNT and CDR2 YYREEE (reference sequence). The CDR3 DNA follows: TGTGCCAGCAGATGGCGAGGGTCCCCTGAAGCTTTCTTT. Its translation: CASRWRGSPEAFF.

The chain carries TRBV4-1 and TRBJ1-5; D uncertain. This CDR3 spans 12 amino acids. Germline CDR1 MGHRA, CDR2 YSYEKL. V lost 0 bases, J lost 6 bases, and 3 bases lay in between. The CDR3 DNA follows: TGCGCCAGCAGCCAAGACGGTCAGCCCCAGCATTTT. Protein: CASSQDGQPQHF.

The V call is TRBV27, the J call TRBJ2-1; 14 bases are a match to TRBD2. Germline trimming cut 5 bases from V and 4 bases from J; bases unmatched to any gene: 7. The germline V gene encodes CDR1 MNHEY and CDR2 SMNVEV (reference sequence). The CDR3 runs 17 residues. CDR3 sequence (DNA): TGTGCCAGCAGTCCCGATCGGACTAGCGGGAGGTACAATGAGCAGTTCTTC. Translated: CASSPDRTSGRYNEQFF.

The chain couples TRBV19 to TRBJ1-6, with 9 bases that match TRBD1. There are 14 residues in the CDR3. Germline V lookup: CDR1 LNHDA, CDR2 SQIVND (reference sequence). Germline trimming cut 6 bases from V and 10 bases from J; bases unmatched to any gene: 7. The CDR3 region has the DNA TGTGCCAGTAGCACTGACAGGGGGGACTCACCCCTCCACTTT. Encoded protein: CASSTDRGDSPLHF.

This sequence joins TRBV2 and TRBJ2-7; no definite D call. There are 11 residues in the CDR3. Trimming removed 0 bases from V and 7 bases from J, with 4 bases in between. Germline CDR1 SNHLY, CDR2 FYNNEI. The chain's CDR3 is CASSEALEQYF. CDR3 nucleotide sequence: TGTGCCAGCAGTGAAGCGTTAGAGCAGTACTTC.

V and J are TRBV9 and TRBJ1-2; 7 bases are shared with TRBD1. J gave up 4 bases and V 4 bases, and 10 bases lay outside the gene matches. Germline lookup yields CDR1 SGDLS and CDR2 YYNGEE. This CDR3 is 15 amino acids long. The CDR3 here is CASSSIQGETYGYTF. The CDR3 coding sequence is TGTGCCAGCAGCTCGATCCAGGGGGAGACCTATGGCTACACCTTC.

The chain combines TRBV7-9 with TRBJ2-5; TRBD2 matches 9 bases. Germline V gene lookup returns CDR1 SEHNR and CDR2 FQNEAQ (reference sequence). The CDR3 contains 12 residues. The V segment lost 6 bases and the J segment 5 bases; nucleotides outside the gene matches: 1. The CDR3 nucleotides are TGTGCCAGCAGTGGACTAGCGGAGACCCAGTACTTC. It is translated as CASSGLAETQYF.

The V and J genes are TRBV6-5 and TRBJ1-4, with a possible D match to TRBD1 (5 bases). The CDR3 sequence is 14 residues long. With 6 bases removed from V and 7 bases from J, the gap between germline ends came to 15 bases. Germline CDR1 is MNHEY and CDR2 is SVGAGI. The CDR3 sequence: CASSTTAGGEKLFF. CDR3 bases: TGTGCCAGCAGCACCACGGCCGGGGGTGAAAAACTGTTTTTT.

The V call is TRBV10-3, the J call TRBJ2-3; tentatively, D is TRBD2 (6 bases). There are 15 residues in the CDR3. V gave up 4 bases and J gave up 2 bases, with 13 bases separating them. CDR1 ENHRY and CDR2 SYGVKD come from the germline V gene. The CDR3 protein is CAISGTSSPTDTQYF. CDR3 nucleotide sequence: TGTGCCATCAGTGGCACTAGCAGCCCCACAGATACGCAGTATTTT.

The chain links TRBV29-1 to TRBJ1-2; D is undetermined. CDR1 SQVTM and CDR2 ANQGSEA come from the germline V gene. This CDR3 contains 11 residues. The V end lost 4 bases, the J end lost 4 bases, and 7 bases lay between the germline ends. CDR3 sequence (DNA): TGCAGCGTTGGAGACATCTATGGCTACACCTTC. Its translation: CSVGDIYGYTF.

The rearrangement links TRBV27 to TRBJ2-1; maybe TRBD2 (7 bases). Germline CDR1 reads MNHEY; CDR2 reads SMNVEV (reference sequence). V lost 1 base and J lost 4, with 20 bases in between. The CDR3 is 18 amino acids. DNA for the CDR3: TGTGCCAGCAGTTTATACCCTAGCGGAGGGGGGATTTACAATGAGCAGTTCTTC. It is translated as CASSLYPSGGGIYNEQFF.

This rearrangement joins TRBV5-6 to TRBJ2-3; 7 bases line up with TRBD2. Trimming at V came to 1 base and at J to 5 bases, leaving 7 bases not matched to a gene. Germline assignment: CDR1 SGHDT and CDR2 YYEEEE. The CDR3 is made up of 15 amino acids. The CDR3 reads CASSLFSSGKDTQYF. The CDR3 nucleotides are TGTGCCAGCAGCTTGTTCTCTAGCGGTAAAGATACGCAGTATTTT. The whole variable domain, filled in from reference TRBV5-6 and TRBJ2-3, reads DAGVTQSPTHLIKTRGQQVTLRCSPKSGHDTVSWYQQALGQGPQFIFQYYEEEERQRGNFPDRFSGHQFPNYSSELNVNALLLGDSALYLCASSLFSSGKDTQYFGPGTRLTVL.

The chain recombines TRBV2 with TRBJ2-7; TRBD2 matches at 10 bases. V shed 8 bases and J 3 bases; nucleotides not matched to a gene: 16. Germline values: CDR1 SNHLY, CDR2 FYNNEI. The CDR3 runs 17 residues. CDR3 bases: TGTGCCAGCCGCCTCTTTGAGCGGGAGGGCCCCGACTACGAGCAGTACTTC. Its protein product is CASRLFEREGPDYEQYF.

This sequence joins TRBV10-1 and TRBJ2-3; the D call may be TRBD1 or TRBD2 (5 bases each). CDR1 is WNHNN, CDR2 SYGVQD, per germline (reference sequence). V shed 6 bases and J shed 2 bases, with 9 bases lying between them. The CDR3 covers 13 residues. CDR3 in amino acids: CASRRDLTDTQYF. The CDR3, as DNA: TGCGCCAGCAGAAGGGACCTCACAGATACGCAGTATTTT.

The J gene is TRBJ1-1, the V gene TRBV29-1, with a tentative D call TRBD1 (6 bases). This CDR3 region has 13 residues. The V and J ends lost 7 bases and 3 bases respectively, with 15 bases between them. Germline V lookup: CDR1 SQVTM, CDR2 ANQGSEA. CDR3 protein: CSATRGRDTEAFF. CDR3 DNA sequence: TGCAGCGCCACCAGGGGCAGAGACACTGAAGCTTTCTTT.

This chain connects TRBV19 to TRBJ2-7; 9 bases align to TRBD1. Trimming took 4 bases from V and 6 from J; bases not matched to a gene: 10. The length of the CDR3 is 15 residues. Germline lookup yields CDR1 LNHDA and CDR2 SQIVND (reference sequence). CDR3 nucleotides: TGTGCCAGTAGTACCCGAGGACAGGGGTTGAGCGAGCAGTACTTC. This sequence encodes CASSTRGQGLSEQYF.

The V call is TRBV4-1, the J call TRBJ2-3, with TRBD2 matching 7 bases. Trimming removed 0 bases from V and 1 base from J; junction bases left unmatched: 4. CDR3 length: 16 amino acids. Germline loops: CDR1 MGHRA, CDR2 YSYEKL. CDR3 nucleotide sequence: TGCGCCAGCAGCCAAGAGGGTGGGAGGGGCACAGATACGCAGTATTTT. Protein sequence: CASSQEGGRGTDTQYF.

V is TRBV15 and J is TRBJ1-3; D is possibly TRBD1 (5 bases). CDR3 length: 14 residues. V shed 5 bases and J shed 3 bases, with 11 bases lying between them. Germline CDR1 is LNHNV and CDR2 is YYDKDF (reference sequence). The CDR3 reads CATSRQGNGNTIYF. The CDR3 DNA follows: TGTGCCACCAGCCGTCAGGGTAATGGAAACACCATATATTTT.

This clone was counted once. V and J are TRBV7-2 and TRBJ2-7, with 7 bases fitting TRBD1. Germline V gene data show CDR1 as SGHTA and CDR2 as FQGNSA. Trimming took 1 base from V and 7 from J; bases not matched to a gene: 7. The CDR3 is 14 residues long. This chain's CDR3 is CASSLGTGTIEQYF. DNA for the CDR3: TGTGCCAGCAGCTTAGGGACAGGTACAATAGAGCAGTACTTC.